The 24 T cell receptor beta chains in this list originate from one sample, sequenced in a study of blood T cell repertoires in COVID-19. TCRdb's copy holds only in-frame clones and misses some; the assay was immunoSEQ multiplex PCR. There are around 92,000 clones in the sample; about 74% occur only once, and 3% to 4% lies in the top ten. Sequencing was carried out using peripheral blood. These receptors were collected from a man in his 70s with COVID-19, enrolled during active disease.

Note on this clone: The sample carries other DNA sequences with the same CDR3. This chain connects TRBV18 to TRBJ2-7; 7 bases agree with TRBD2. The CDR3 sequence is 13 residues long. V trimming: 0 bases; J trimming: 4 bases; junction bases outside the gene matches: 0. Germline CDR1 KGHSH, CDR2 LQKENI. Here the CDR3 DNA reads TGTGCCAGCTCACCACCTAGCGGGTACGAGCAGTACTTC. The encoded protein is CASSPPSGYEQYF.

This chain uses TRBV30 with TRBJ1-6; D remains ambiguous. CDR3 length: 18 residues. V was clipped by 2 bases and J by 8 bases, with 25 bases between them. Per germline, CDR1 GTSNPN and CDR2 SVGIG (reference sequence). The CDR3 sequence is CAWSLPTSGGIVYSPLHF. The CDR3 DNA follows: TGTGCCTGGAGTCTCCCTACGAGCGGAGGGATTGTGTATTCACCCCTCCACTTT.

The chain uses TRBV4-2 and TRBJ1-2; D possibly corresponds to TRBD1 (6 bases). This CDR3 comprises 15 residues. Germline lookup yields CDR1 LGHNA and CDR2 YNFKEQ. V was cut by 0 bases and J by 6 bases, with 14 bases left in between. The CDR3 sequence: CASSQERGGLDGYTF. In DNA, the CDR3 is TGTGCCAGCAGCCAAGAACGCGGGGGGCTTGATGGCTACACCTTC.

In its sample, this clone was seen once. The chain links TRBV6-2 or TRBV6-3 to TRBJ1-4, with TRBD1 as a possible D gene (6 bases). CDR1 MNHEY and CDR2 SVGEGT come from the germline V gene. This CDR3 is built from 16 residues. Trimming stripped 3 bases from V and 8 bases from J, with 19 bases between. The CDR3 here is CASSYSHRDIREKLFF. In DNA form, the CDR3 reads TGTGCCAGCAGTTATTCCCACAGGGACATTCGGGAAAAACTGTTTTTT.

The J gene is TRBJ1-2, the V gene TRBV18; TRBD1 might be the D (5 bases). Between the trimmed V and J ends, which lost 3 bases and 0 bases, there was a span of 8 bases. The germline gives CDR1 KGHSH, CDR2 LQKENI. CDR3 length equals 14 residues. CDR3 region: CASSPDRANYGYTF. CDR3 sequence (DNA): TGTGCCAGCTCACCCGACAGAGCTAACTATGGCTACACCTTC.

The CDR3, as DNA: TGTGCCAGTAGTACTACAGGGTACTATGGCTACACCTTC. The encoded protein is CASSTTGYYGYTF. This chain links TRBV19 with TRBJ1-2; tentatively, D is TRBD1 (6 bases). The CDR3 contains 13 residues. Germline CDR1 is LNHDA and CDR2 is SQIVND (reference sequence). V gave up 4 bases and J gave up 3 bases, with 9 bases separating them.

The CDR3 DNA is TGCGCCAGCAGCCTTGGTGCGCAGACCCAGTACTTC. Translation: CASSLGAQTQYF. The V call is TRBV5-1, the J call TRBJ2-5, with no clear D. Germline lookup yields CDR1 SGHRS and CDR2 YFSETQ. Trimming left V 4 bases short and J 6 bases short, with 10 bases between. This CDR3 is built from 12 residues.

Many counts were recorded for this clone. The chain couples TRBV6-2 or TRBV6-3 to TRBJ2-2; 8 bases are a match to TRBD1. Germline V lookup: CDR1 MNHEY, CDR2 SVGEGT. The CDR3 totals 16 residues. The V gene end was trimmed by 2 bases and the J gene end by 3 bases; junction bases not matched to a gene: 5. The DNA for the CDR3 is TGTGCCAGCAGTTACGGTCAGGGGGCCCACACCGGGGAGCTGTTTTTT. Translating gives CASSYGQGAHTGELFF.

This chain links TRBV11-3 with TRBJ2-4, with D unclear. CDR3 length equals 14 residues. The V and J ends lost 1 base and 5 bases respectively, with 9 bases between them. Germline-derived CDR1 and CDR2 are SGHNT and YENEEA. The CDR3 reads CASSLGQAQNIQYF. DNA of the CDR3: TGTGCCAGCAGCTTAGGGCAGGCCCAAAACATTCAGTACTTC.

J is TRBJ2-5 and V is TRBV5-4, with 10 bases that match TRBD1. CDR1 SGHNT and CDR2 YYREEE come from the germline V gene (reference sequence). CDR3 length: 16 residues. V lost 4 bases and J lost 2; bases outside the gene matches: 8. The CDR3 is CASSPGTGEGQETQYF. CDR3 nucleotides: TGTGCCAGCAGCCCAGGGACAGGGGAGGGACAAGAGACCCAGTACTTC.

This chain joins TRBV5-6 and TRBJ1-1, with 11 bases fitting TRBD1. V dropped 3 bases and J dropped 4; count of bases not matched to a gene: 2. Looked up from germline, CDR1 is SGHDT and CDR2 is YYEEEE. The CDR3 totals 14 residues. CDR3 DNA: TGTGCCAGCAGCTCCGGGACAGGGGGCACTGAAGCTTTCTTT. Encoded protein: CASSSGTGGTEAFF.

The chain joins TRBV20-1 to TRBJ2-5; TRBD2 matches at 8 bases. CDR1 and CDR2 from the germline V gene are DFQATT and SNEGSKA (reference sequence). The junction had 7 bases not matched to a gene; V was cut back by 3 bases and J by 4 bases. This CDR3 region has 14 residues. The CDR3 loop reads CSASSAGGGETQYF. CDR3 coding DNA: TGCAGTGCTAGTTCCGCGGGGGGAGGAGAGACCCAGTACTTC.

The chain employs TRBV12-3 or TRBV12-4 and TRBJ2-4; 7 bases are shared with TRBD1. V was clipped by 3 bases and J by 8 bases; unmatched bases: 4. The length of the CDR3 is 13 residues. The CDR3 coding sequence is TGTGCCAGCAGTTTGAAGGGGGCGGACATTCAGTACTTC. It is translated as CASSLKGADIQYF.

The rearrangement joins TRBV4-2 to TRBJ2-7, with 7 bases identical to TRBD1. From germline, CDR1 is LGHNA and CDR2 YNFKEQ. V trimming: 4 bases; J trimming: 2 bases; junction bases outside the gene matches: 8. The CDR3 totals 15 residues. The CDR3 region is CASSLGPGGPYEQYF. The DNA of the CDR3 is TGTGCCAGCAGCCTTGGACCAGGGGGACCCTACGAGCAGTACTTC.

There are a few counts of this clone. The V gene is TRBV7-2, the J gene TRBJ2-1, with D possibly being TRBD2 (5 bases). Germline V gene sequence: CDR1 SGHTA, CDR2 FQGNSA. Trimming cost V 2 bases and J 2 bases, with 16 bases left between them. The CDR3 totals 17 residues. CDR3 in amino acids: CASSLNGGGLTYNEQFF. In DNA form, the CDR3 reads TGTGCCAGCAGCTTAAATGGAGGAGGACTCACCTACAATGAGCAGTTCTTC. Full variable domain (outside the CDR3, taken from reference TRBV7-2 and TRBJ2-1): GAGVSQSPSNKVTEKGKDVELRCDPISGHTALYWYRQSLGQGLEFLIYFQGNSAPDKSGLPSDRFSAERTGGSVSTLTIQRTQQEDSAVYLCASSLNGGGLTYNEQFFGPGTRLTVL.

V gene TRBV5-6 combines with J gene TRBJ2-2; D may be TRBD2 (5 bases). The CDR3 is 13 amino acids. The germline gives CDR1 SGHDT, CDR2 YYEEEE. V was pared by 0 bases and J by 6 bases, with 6 bases between. The CDR3 coding sequence is TGTGCCAGCAGCTTGGGAGGGCCCGGGGAGCTGTTTTTT. Encoded protein: CASSLGGPGELFF.

The J gene is TRBJ1-5, the V gene TRBV6-2 or TRBV6-3; D may be TRBD1 (6 bases). The germline CDR1 and CDR2 sequences are MNHEY and SVGEGT. The CDR3 totals 16 residues. With 2 bases removed from V and 1 base from J, the gap between germline ends came to 12 bases. CDR3 region: CASSYGGRGSNQPQHF. CDR3 coding DNA: TGTGCCAGCAGTTACGGGGGGCGGGGGAGCAATCAGCCCCAGCATTTT.

The chain is built from TRBV9 and TRBJ2-1; 10 bases line up with TRBD2. The germline gives CDR1 SGDLS, CDR2 YYNGEE. The CDR3 is 15 residues long. The trim removed 3 bases at V and 6 bases at J, leaving 6 bases unmatched. This CDR3 reads CASSALAGVSNEQFF. CDR3 sequence (DNA): TGTGCCAGCAGCGCCCTAGCGGGAGTTAGCAATGAGCAGTTCTTC.

The chain uses TRBV18 and TRBJ2-1, with D possibly being TRBD1 (6 bases). Between the trimmed V and J ends, which lost 0 bases and 4 bases, there was a span of 13 bases. The germline CDR1 and CDR2 sequences are KGHSH and LQKENI. CDR3 size: 16 residues. CDR3 loop: CASSPPPGQIYNEQFF. The CDR3 DNA reads TGTGCCAGCTCACCACCGCCAGGACAGATTTACAATGAGCAGTTCTTC. Based on the CDR3 plus reference TRBV18 and TRBJ2-1, the full variable domain is NAGVMQNPRHLVRRRGQEARLRCSPMKGHSHVYWYRQLPEEGLKFMVYLQKENIIDESGMPKERFSAEFPKEGPSILRIQQVVRGDSAAYFCASSPPPGQIYNEQFFGPGTRLTVL.

The V gene is TRBV6-5, the J gene TRBJ1-3; unclear D gene. V dropped 10 bases and J dropped 2 bases, with 6 bases sitting between them. Looked up from germline, CDR1 is MNHEY and CDR2 is SVGAGI. The CDR3 extends over 11 amino acids. CDR3 nucleotide sequence: TGTGCCACTATTACTGGAAACACCATATATTTT. Translating it yields CATITGNTIYF.

V and J are TRBV6-5 and TRBJ2-1; D perhaps matches TRBD1 (6 bases). The CDR3 runs 14 residues. Trimming removed 4 bases from V and 5 bases from J, with 12 bases in between. Germline CDR1 MNHEY, CDR2 SVGAGI. CDR3 nucleotides: TGTGCCAGCAGTTCCCCCTACAGGGACAATGAGCAGTTCTTC. Its protein product is CASSSPYRDNEQFF.

The J gene is TRBJ2-1, the V gene TRBV9, with 9 bases lining up with TRBD2. Germline V lookup: CDR1 SGDLS, CDR2 YYNGEE. Trimming took 3 bases from V and 4 from J; bases not matched to a gene: 5. The CDR3 sequence is 15 residues long. CDR3 bases: TGTGCCAGCAGCGGCGGGAGGGGAAATTACAATGAGCAGTTCTTC. Protein product: CASSGGRGNYNEQFF.

The V call is TRBV19, the J call TRBJ2-2; weak D call: TRBD2 (6 bases). The CDR3 is 13 amino acids. V was cut by 3 bases and J by 6 bases, with 8 bases left in between. CDR1 and CDR2 from the germline V gene are LNHDA and SQIVND (reference sequence). In nucleotides, the CDR3 is TGTGCCAGTAGTATTGGGGGGTCCGGGGAGCTGTTTTTT. Encoded protein: CASSIGGSGELFF.

This sequence joins TRBV7-2 and TRBJ2-7, with 14 bases fitting TRBD2. Losses at the gene ends were 5 bases for V and 1 base for J; bases not matched to a gene: 10. CDR1 is SGHTA and CDR2 is FQGNSA in the germline V gene. CDR3 length: 18 amino acids. The CDR3 protein is CASSPRMGTSGGSYEQYF. Here the CDR3 DNA reads TGTGCCAGCAGCCCACGAATGGGGACTAGCGGGGGTTCCTACGAGCAGTACTTC.